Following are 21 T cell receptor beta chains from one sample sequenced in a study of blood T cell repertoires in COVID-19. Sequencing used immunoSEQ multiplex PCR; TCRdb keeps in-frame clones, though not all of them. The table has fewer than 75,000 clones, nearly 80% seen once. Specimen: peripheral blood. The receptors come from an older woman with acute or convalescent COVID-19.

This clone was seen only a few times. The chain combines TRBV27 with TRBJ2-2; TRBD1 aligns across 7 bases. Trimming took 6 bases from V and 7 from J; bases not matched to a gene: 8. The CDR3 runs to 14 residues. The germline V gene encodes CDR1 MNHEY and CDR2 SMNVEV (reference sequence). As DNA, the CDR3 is TGTGCCAGCAGGCGGACAGGAGTCAACGGGGAGCTGTTTTTT. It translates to CASRRTGVNGELFF.

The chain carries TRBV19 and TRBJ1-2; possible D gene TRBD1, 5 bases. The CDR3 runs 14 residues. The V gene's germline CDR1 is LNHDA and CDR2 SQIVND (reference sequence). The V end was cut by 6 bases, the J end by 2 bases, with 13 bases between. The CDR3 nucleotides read TGTGCCAGTAGGGGTTCCGGGGGGAACTATGGCTACACCTTC. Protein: CASRGSGGNYGYTF. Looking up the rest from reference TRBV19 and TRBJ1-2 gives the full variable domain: DGGITQSPKYLFRKEGQNVTLSCEQNLNHDAMYWYRQDPGQGLRLIYYSQIVNDFQKGDIAEGYSVSREKKESFPLTVTSAQKNPTAFYLCASRGSGGNYGYTFGSGTRLTVV.

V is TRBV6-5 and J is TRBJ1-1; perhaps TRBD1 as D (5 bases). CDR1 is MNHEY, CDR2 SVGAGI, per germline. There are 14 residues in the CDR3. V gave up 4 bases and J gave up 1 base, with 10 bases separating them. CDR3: CASSSPGSNTEAFF. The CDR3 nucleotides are TGTGCCAGCAGTTCCCCAGGGTCGAACACTGAAGCTTTCTTT.

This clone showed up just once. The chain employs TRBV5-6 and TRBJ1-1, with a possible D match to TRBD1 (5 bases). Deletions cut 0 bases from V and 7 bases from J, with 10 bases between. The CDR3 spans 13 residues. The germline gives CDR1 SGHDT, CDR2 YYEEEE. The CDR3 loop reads CASSLALTGEAFF. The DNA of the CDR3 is TGTGCCAGCAGCTTGGCCCTCACAGGTGAAGCTTTCTTT.

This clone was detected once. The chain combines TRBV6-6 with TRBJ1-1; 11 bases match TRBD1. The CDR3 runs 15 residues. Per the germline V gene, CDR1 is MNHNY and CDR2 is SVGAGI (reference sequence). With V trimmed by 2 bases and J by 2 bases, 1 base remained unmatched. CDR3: CASSYGTGGNTEAFF. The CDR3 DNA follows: TGTGCCAGCAGTTACGGGACAGGGGGAAACACTGAAGCTTTCTTT.

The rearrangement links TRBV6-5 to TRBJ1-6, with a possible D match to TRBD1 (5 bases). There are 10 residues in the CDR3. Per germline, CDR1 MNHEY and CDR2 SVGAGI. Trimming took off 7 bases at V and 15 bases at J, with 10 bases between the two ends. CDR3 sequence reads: CASTGVHLHF. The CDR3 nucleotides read TGTGCCAGCACGGGGGTCCACCTCCACTTT.

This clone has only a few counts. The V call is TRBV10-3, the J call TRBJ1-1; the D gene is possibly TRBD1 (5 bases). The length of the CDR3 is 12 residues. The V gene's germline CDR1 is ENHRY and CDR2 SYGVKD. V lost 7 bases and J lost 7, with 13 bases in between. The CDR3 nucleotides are TGTGCCATCACCCCCGACAGAGTTGAAGCTTTCTTT. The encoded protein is CAITPDRVEAFF.

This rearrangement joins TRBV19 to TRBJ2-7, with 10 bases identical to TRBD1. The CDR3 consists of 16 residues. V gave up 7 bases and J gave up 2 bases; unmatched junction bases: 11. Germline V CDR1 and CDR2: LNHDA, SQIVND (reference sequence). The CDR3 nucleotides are TGTGCCAGTACCACAGCTCCGGGACAGGGGACCTACGAGCAGTACTTC. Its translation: CASTTAPGQGTYEQYF.

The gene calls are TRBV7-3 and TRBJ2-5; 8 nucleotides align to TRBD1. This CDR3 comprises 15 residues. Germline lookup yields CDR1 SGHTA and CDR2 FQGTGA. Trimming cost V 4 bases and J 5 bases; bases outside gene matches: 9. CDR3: CASSSQGAAGETQYF. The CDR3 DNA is TGTGCCAGCAGCTCCCAGGGGGCGGCTGGGGAGACCCAGTACTTC.

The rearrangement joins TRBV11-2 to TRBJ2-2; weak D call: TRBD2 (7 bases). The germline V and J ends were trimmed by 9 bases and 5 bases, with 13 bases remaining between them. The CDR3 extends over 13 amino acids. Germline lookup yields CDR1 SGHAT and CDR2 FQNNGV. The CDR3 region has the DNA TGTGCCAGTCAAAGGGGGGGAACCGGGGAGCTGTTTTTT. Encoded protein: CASQRGGTGELFF.

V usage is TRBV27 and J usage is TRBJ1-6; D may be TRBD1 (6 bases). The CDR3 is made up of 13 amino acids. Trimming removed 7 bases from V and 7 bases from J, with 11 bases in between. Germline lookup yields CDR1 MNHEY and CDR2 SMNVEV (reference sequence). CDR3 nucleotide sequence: TGTGCCAGCATGGGGCAGGGGAATTCACCCCTCCACTTT. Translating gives CASMGQGNSPLHF.

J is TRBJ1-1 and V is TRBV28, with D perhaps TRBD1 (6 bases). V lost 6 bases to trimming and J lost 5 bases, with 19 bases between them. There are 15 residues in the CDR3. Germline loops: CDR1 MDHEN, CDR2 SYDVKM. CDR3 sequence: CASSPTRPGVTEAFF. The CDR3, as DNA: TGTGCCAGCAGCCCTACGAGGCCAGGGGTGACTGAAGCTTTCTTT.

CDR3 DNA sequence: TGTGCCAGCAGTTACCTCGACAGCTATGAAGCTTTCTTT. Amino acid sequence: CASSYLDSYEAFF. This chain connects TRBV6-2 or TRBV6-3 to TRBJ1-1; possibly TRBD1 for D (5 bases). The ends were cut back, 2 bases at V and 7 bases at J, with 11 bases in the middle. The CDR3 loop spans 13 amino acids. The germline V gene has CDR1 MNHEY and CDR2 SVGEGT.

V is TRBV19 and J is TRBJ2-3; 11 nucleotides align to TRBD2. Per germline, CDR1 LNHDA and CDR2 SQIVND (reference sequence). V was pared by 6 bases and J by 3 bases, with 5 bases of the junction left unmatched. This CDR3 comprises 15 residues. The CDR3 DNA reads TGTGCCAGTAGCAATAGCGGGGGGGCGACAGATACGCAGTATTTT. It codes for CASSNSGGATDTQYF.

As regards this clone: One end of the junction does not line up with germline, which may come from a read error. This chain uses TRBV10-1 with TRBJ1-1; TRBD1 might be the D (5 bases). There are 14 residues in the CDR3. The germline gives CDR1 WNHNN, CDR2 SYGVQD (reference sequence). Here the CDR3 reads CALTRVMRNTEAFF. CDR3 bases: TGTGCTCTGACCAGGGTCATGAGGAACACTGAAGCTTTCTTT.

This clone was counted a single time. The CDR3 DNA sequence: TGTGCCAGCAGTCCCCCCGGCAGGGGGCTTGGGCAGAAGCAGTACTTC. Its protein product is CASSPPGRGLGQKQYF. The chain employs TRBV28 and TRBJ2-7; 8 nucleotides align to TRBD1. The CDR3 totals 16 residues. Trimming removed 5 bases from V and 8 bases from J; junction bases left unmatched: 17. Looked up from germline, CDR1 is MDHEN and CDR2 is SYDVKM.

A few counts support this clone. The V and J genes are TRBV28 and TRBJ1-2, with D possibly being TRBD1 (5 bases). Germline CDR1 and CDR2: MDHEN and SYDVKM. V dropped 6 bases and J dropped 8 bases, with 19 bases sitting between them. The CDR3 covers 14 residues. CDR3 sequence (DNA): TGTGCCAGCAGCCTAGGGGCCAGGGCACGCGGCTACACCTTC. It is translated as CASSLGARARGYTF.

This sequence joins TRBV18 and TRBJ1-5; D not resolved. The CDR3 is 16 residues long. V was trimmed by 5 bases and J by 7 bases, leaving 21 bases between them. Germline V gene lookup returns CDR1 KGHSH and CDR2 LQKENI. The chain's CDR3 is CASSISSAEGRQPQHF. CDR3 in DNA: TGTGCCAGCTCAATCTCTAGTGCAGAAGGAAGACAGCCCCAGCATTTT.

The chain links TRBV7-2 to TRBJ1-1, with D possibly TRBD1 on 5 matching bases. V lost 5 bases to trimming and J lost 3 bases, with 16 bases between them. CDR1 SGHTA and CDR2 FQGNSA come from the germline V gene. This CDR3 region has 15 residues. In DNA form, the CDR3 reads TGTGCCAGCAGCAAATCTGGCGGGGGGTACACTGAAGCTTTCTTT. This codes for CASSKSGGGYTEAFF.

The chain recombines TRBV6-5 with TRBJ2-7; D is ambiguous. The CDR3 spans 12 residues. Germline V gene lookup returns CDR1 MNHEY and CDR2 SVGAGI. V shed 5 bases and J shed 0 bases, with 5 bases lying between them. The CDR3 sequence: CASSTGSYEQYF. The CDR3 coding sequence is TGTGCCAGCAGTACGGGCTCCTACGAGCAGTACTTC.

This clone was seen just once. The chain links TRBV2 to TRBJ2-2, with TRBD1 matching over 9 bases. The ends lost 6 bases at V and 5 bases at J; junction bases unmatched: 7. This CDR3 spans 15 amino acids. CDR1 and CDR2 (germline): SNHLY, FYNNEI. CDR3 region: CASSWTGAGTGELFF. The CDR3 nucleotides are TGTGCCAGCAGCTGGACAGGGGCGGGAACCGGGGAGCTGTTTTTT.